The 4 T cell receptor beta chains in this list originate from one sample, sequenced in a study of T cell repertoires in cytomegalovirus infection. TCRdb independently ran MiXCR on the reads; one entry per CDR3 protein. This table holds roughly 180,000 distinct CDR3 sequences, about a fifth found once. Antigen specificity for these receptors is unknown. The sample here was CD8+ T cells from cultured PBMCs, taken from culture after CMV antigen stimulation. The receptors shown here come from a human donor in good health (CMV status not recorded). Some clones in this sample may be carry-over from other donors' samples.

The table lists this clonotype with a few counts. The gene calls are TRBV7-9 and TRBJ1-1; D perhaps matches TRBD1 (5 bases). Germline lookup yields CDR1 SEHNR and CDR2 FQNEAQ (reference sequence). The CDR3 consists of 15 residues. V dropped 7 bases and J dropped 0 bases, with 15 bases sitting between them. The CDR3 DNA reads as TGTGCCAGCACCCTAAAGGGGCGTCTGAACACTGAAGCTTTCTTT. Translation: CASTLKGRLNTEAFF.

V and J are TRBV6-2 or TRBV6-3 and TRBJ2-1; D might be TRBD1 (5 bases). Trimming stripped 6 bases from V and 4 bases from J, with 19 bases between. The CDR3 is 16 residues long. Germline loops: CDR1 MNHEY, CDR2 SVGEGT. The CDR3 loop reads CASSTSPWGPYNEQFF. The CDR3 DNA reads TGTGCCAGCAGCACCTCCCCATGGGGCCCATACAATGAGCAGTTCTTC.

This clonotype turned up a few times. The chain uses TRBV7-9 and TRBJ1-4; D call uncertain. The V gene lost 3 bases and the J gene lost 13 bases, with 9 bases spanning the gap. Germline CDR1 and CDR2: SEHNR and FQNEAQ (reference sequence). The CDR3 contains 11 residues. The CDR3 nucleotides are TGTGCCAGCAGCTTTCGAGGTAGACTGTTTTTT. As protein: CASSFRGRLFF.

This rearrangement joins TRBV4-2 to TRBJ1-1; the D gene is possibly TRBD1 (6 bases). V was trimmed by 1 base and J by 7 bases, leaving 16 bases between them. The CDR3 covers 15 residues. Germline V gene lookup returns CDR1 LGHNA and CDR2 YNFKEQ. The CDR3 coding sequence is TGTGCCAGCAGCCAAGCGCCAGGGGAGAGGGGTGAAGCTTTCTTT. Translating gives CASSQAPGERGEAFF.